These T cell receptor beta chains were read from a single sample in a study of a mutant IDH1 vaccine in newly diagnosed glioma. Data came from immunoSEQ multiplex PCR; TCRdb stores just in-frame clones and leaves some out. The sample yields about 48,000 clones, around 80% seen once. Antigens for these TCRs are unknown. The material sequenced was PBMCs, taken from a glioma patient whose treatment included an IDH1 peptide vaccine. These receptors were collected from a man aged 40-55 years with glioma. Both conserved end residues are part of each CDR3. A D gene is named only where the DNA matches it firmly. A row's size may be missing; if present it is once, few, many or a size class.

few | NA | TRBJ2-1 | TRBV7-3 | TGTGCCAGCAGCCCTCGGGACCTTTCCTACAATGAGCAGTTCTTC | CASSPRDLSYNEQFF
NA | NA | TRBJ1-2 | TRBV6-5 | TGTGCCAGCAGCATGCCCCAGGGCGGCTACACCTTC | CASSMPQGGYTF
few | NA | TRBJ2-1 | TRBV28 | TGTGCCAGCAGTTGGTATAGCAGGTTTGATGAGCAGTTCTTC | CASSWYSRFDEQFF
NA | NA | TRBJ2-7 | TRBV7-2 | TGTGCCAGCAGCTTAGTTGGGACGGGGTCCTACGAGCAGTACTTC | CASSLVGTGSYEQYF
NA | NA | TRBJ2-5 | TRBV5-1 | TGCGCCAGCAGCTCACAAGAGACCCAGTACTTC | CASSSQETQYF
NA | NA | TRBJ2-7 | TRBV6-1 | TGTGCCAGCAGTGAAGGGCAATCGCGCGAGCAGTACTTC | CASSEGQSREQYF
few | NA | TRBJ1-1 | TRBV19 | TGTGCCAGCATCAGGGGCGGCATAGGCCCTAACACTGAAGCTTTCTTT | CASIRGGIGPNTEAFF
NA | NA | TRBJ1-1 | TRBV25-1 | TGTGCCAGCAGTGGGGGCACTGAAGCTTTCTTT | CASSGGTEAFF
few | TRBD2 | TRBJ2-7 | TRBV18 | TGTGCCAGCTCACCCAGACTAGCGGGGGCCTCCTACGAGCAGTACTTC | CASSPRLAGASYEQYF
once | TRBD1 | TRBJ1-5 | TRBV7-8 | TGTGCCAGCAGCTCAGACAGGGGTGGGGGCAATCAGCCCCAGCATTTT | CASSSDRGGGNQPQHF
few | TRBD1 | TRBJ2-1 | TRBV5-1 | TGCGCCAGCAGCGGCGGCCTCGGGACAGGTAACAATGAGCAGTTCTTC | CASSGGLGTGNNEQFF
NA | TRBD1 | TRBJ1-2 | TRBV19 | TGTGCCAGTAACGACAGGGAGGGCGGCTACACCTTC | CASNDREGGYTF
NA | NA | TRBJ1-3 | TRBV10-1 | TGCGCCAGCAGTGAGGACGCCCGTGGAAACACCATATATTTT | CASSEDARGNTIYF
NA | NA | TRBJ1-2 | TRBV6-6 | TGTGCCAGCAGTTTGCCCAACCCCAGCTATGGCTACACCTTC | CASSLPNPSYGYTF
few | NA | TRBJ1-2 | TRBV30 | TGTGCCTGGAGTGCGGCAGCCCGGGCCTATGGCTACACCTTC | CAWSAAARAYGYTF
NA | NA | TRBJ2-3 | TRBV7-7 | TGTGCTAGCAGCTTAGCGTCTAGCGGCACAGATACGCAGTATTTT | CASSLASSGTDTQYF
NA | NA | TRBJ1-6 | TRBV6-1 | TGTGCCAGCAGTGGGAGGTCCTATAATTCACCCCTCCACTTT | CASSGRSYNSPLHF
NA | NA | TRBJ1-5 | TRBV30 | TGTGCCTGGAGTTCCGGGTTAGACGGGTCGGGTCAGCCCCAGCATTTT | CAWSSGLDGSGQPQHF
NA | NA | TRBJ1-1 | TRBV25-1 | TGTGCCAGCAGTGCTCCAAATCTGGGGCGGACTGAAGCTTTCTTT | CASSAPNLGRTEAFF
NA | NA | TRBJ1-6 | TRBV5-6 | TGTGCCAGCAGCTTGAGGCCCAAGGATAATTCACCCCTCCACTTT | CASSLRPKDNSPLHF
NA | TRBD1 | TRBJ2-1 | TRBV7-9 | TGTGCCAGCAGCGATCGTACCGGGACAGCCTACAATGAGCAGTTCTTC | CASSDRTGTAYNEQFF
NA | NA | TRBJ2-3 | TRBV30 | TGTGCCTGGAGTGTACAGGGAGGAGATACGCAGTATTTT | CAWSVQGGDTQYF
NA | TRBD1 | TRBJ1-6 | TRBV13 | TGTGCCAGCAGCAAGGGACAGGGGGCGCAGGCCCTCCACTTT | CASSKGQGAQALHF
once | TRBD2 | TRBJ2-7 | TRBV6-5 | TGTGCCAGCAGTTACATTGGGACTAGCGGTGAGCAGTACTTC | CASSYIGTSGEQYF
NA | TRBD1 | TRBJ1-1 | TRBV7-8 | TGTGCCAGCAGCTCGACAGGGTGGAACACTGAAGCTTTCTTT | CASSSTGWNTEAFF
NA | NA | TRBJ2-7 | TRBV5-1 | TGCGCCAGCAGCTTGCAGGGTTACGAGCAGTACTTC | CASSLQGYEQYF
NA | NA | TRBJ2-7 | TRBV6-5 | TGTGCCAGCAGTTACTCGTACGGAGGCTACGAGCAGTACTTC | CASSYSYGGYEQYF
NA | TRBD2 | TRBJ2-2 | TRBV5-4 | TGTGCCAGCAGCCTGGGGACTAGCGGGGTGCAGACCCTCACCGGGGAGCTGTTTTTT | CASSLGTSGVQTLTGELFF
few | TRBD1 | TRBJ1-4 | TRBV4-2 | TGTGCCAGCAGCCAAGGGGACAGCGAAAAACTGTTTTTT | CASSQGDSEKLFF
NA | NA | TRBJ2-5 | TRBV20-1 | TGCAGTGCTAGGCTGTGGGAGACCCAGTACTTC | CSARLWETQYF
medium-sized | NA | TRBJ1-1 | TRBV12-5 | TGTGCTAGTGGTTTGGTATGGGATGAAGCTTTCTTT | CASGLVWDEAFF
few | NA | TRBJ1-6 | TRBV30 | TGTGCCTGGGGCCAGGATTTGAATTCACCCCTCCACTTT | CAWGQDLNSPLHF
NA | NA | TRBJ2-5 | TRBV5-5 | TGTGCCAGCAGCCCGTGGGGAGGGGGCGTGGAGACCCAGTACTTC | CASSPWGGGVETQYF
NA | NA | TRBJ1-6 | TRBV6-1 | TGTGCCAGCAGTGAAGTGCCGGGCTCACCCCTCCACTTT | CASSEVPGSPLHF
few | TRBD1 | TRBJ1-3 | TRBV4-1 | TGCGCCAGCAGCGGTACCCCCGGGACAGGGAACCCGATCTCTGGAAACACCATATATTTT | CASSGTPGTGNPISGNTIYF
NA | NA | TRBJ1-6 | TRBV19 | TGTGCCAGTACGTTGACAGCGGGCTCCTATAATTCACCCCTCCACTTT | CASTLTAGSYNSPLHF
NA | NA | TRBJ2-1 | TRBV6-6 | TGTGCCAGCCGGGCCTCCCAGGGTGAGCAGTTCTTC | CASRASQGEQFF
few | NA | TRBJ1-6 | TRBV2 | TGTGCCAGCAGATCCCTAAATTCACCCCTCCACTTT | CASRSLNSPLHF
NA | NA | TRBJ1-3 | TRBV29-1 | TGCAGCGTTGGAGAAAGTGGAAACACCATATATTTT | CSVGESGNTIYF
NA | NA | TRBJ2-1 | TRBV5-4 | TGTGCCAGCAGCTTGCGGGCCGGACTACCCGTCAATGAGCAGTTCTTC | CASSLRAGLPVNEQFF
NA | NA | TRBJ1-2 | TRBV30 | TGTGCCTGGAGTGTTGGACCCGGCTACACCTTC | CAWSVGPGYTF
NA | TRBD1 | TRBJ2-2 | TRBV7-2 | TGTGCCAGCAGCCCTGGACAGGCTACCGGGGAGCTGTTTTTT | CASSPGQATGELFF